What follows are 11 T cell receptor beta chains derived from one specimen sequenced in a study of tumor-infiltrating lymphocytes in primary liver carcinoma. TCR beta cDNA came from 400 to 500 ng total RNA, primed with a constant-region primer. Three nested multiplex PCR rounds of slightly modified ARM-PCR generated TCR beta libraries. In the first two PCR rounds, TRBV1-TRBV30 forward primers were paired with a C-beta reverse primer, and each round lasted approximately 9 cycles. In TCRdb, the multiplex PCR reads were re-called with MiXCR into one record per CDR3 protein. The sample contains around 71,000 distinct CDR3 sequences, around 75% of which appear only once. Investigators took RNA and DNA out together from 20-30 mg of unsorted bulk tissue. The material sequenced was liver tumor tissue from sampling region 4. The subset is: tumor region T4, right-lateral pole. These receptors originate from a woman in her sixties with primary liver carcinoma and hepatitis B virus infection.

With regard to this clonotype: The missing conserved phenylalanine or tryptophan at the end of this CDR3 makes a read error likely. This chain connects TRBV11-2 to TRBJ1-5, with D perhaps TRBD1 (5 bases). V was trimmed by 5 bases and J by 7 bases, leaving 24 bases between them. The CDR3 covers 17 residues. Looked up from germline, CDR1 is SGHAT and CDR2 is FQNNGV. CDR3 nucleotide sequence: TGTGCCAGCAGCGATAGTGGCGCAAGGGGCATCCTGCAGCCCCAGCATATT. It translates to CASSDSGARGILQPQHI.

V gene TRBV10-1 combines with J gene TRBJ2-3; 7 bases map to TRBD2. The germline CDR1 and CDR2 sequences are WNHNN and SYGVQD (reference sequence). The CDR3 is 14 residues long. The V and J ends lost 2 bases and 5 bases, in that order; junction bases with no gene match: 4. CDR3 nucleotides: TGCGCCAGCAGTGAGGCGGGAGTAGGAGATACGCAGTATTTT. It codes for CASSEAGVGDTQYF.

This clonotype was counted many times. The rearrangement joins TRBV28 to TRBJ1-2, with 7 bases fitting TRBD1. Germline V CDR1 and CDR2: MDHEN, SYDVKM. This CDR3 has 13 amino acids. V lost 6 bases to trimming and J lost 8 bases; unmatched junction nucleotides: 9. DNA for the CDR3: TGTGCCAGCAGACTCTCACAGGGGAGGGGCTACACCTTC. Its protein product is CASRLSQGRGYTF.

This clonotype was counted at least ten times. The rearrangement uses TRBV4-1 and TRBJ2-1, with D possibly TRBD1 on 6 matching bases. CDR1 and CDR2 from the germline V gene are MGHRA and YSYEKL. Trimming pared 1 base from V and 10 bases from J, leaving 14 bases between. The CDR3 contains 14 residues. Here the CDR3 DNA reads TGCGCCAGCAGCCAAGGCTACAGGGTCTGGGAGCAGTTCTTC. Translating gives CASSQGYRVWEQFF.

This chain links TRBV29-1 with TRBJ2-5; TRBD1 aligns across 7 bases. CDR1 and CDR2 (germline): SQVTM, ANQGSEA. This CDR3 contains 14 residues. With V trimmed by 4 bases and J by 4 bases, 9 bases remained unmatched. The CDR3 DNA sequence: TGCAGCGTTGTAGGGATAGGGGGCGCAGAGACCCAGTACTTC. This gives the protein CSVVGIGGAETQYF.

In regard to this clonotype: Germline and junction disagree at one end, which may indicate a read error. This sequence joins TRBV11-2 and TRBJ2-1, with D perhaps matching TRBD2 (5 bases). This CDR3 contains 16 residues. Germline V gives CDR1 SGHAT, CDR2 FQNNGV. CDR3 loop: CTSSLERMSSYNEQFF. The CDR3 DNA sequence: TGCACCAGCAGCTTAGAGCGGATGAGCTCCTACAATGAGCAGTTCTTC.

Points on this clonotype: One junction end disagrees with the germline gene, perhaps due to a read error. CDR3: CAISGRRGNEQSF. CDR3 bases: TGTGCCATCAGTGGGAGACGGGGCAATGAGCAGTCCTTC. The chain employs TRBV10-3 and TRBJ2-1; D possibly matches TRBD1 or TRBD2 (5 bases each). CDR1 and CDR2 from the germline V gene are ENHRY and SYGVKD. The CDR3 is 13 residues long.

This clonotype has a handful of counts. A much bigger clone sits one base away, suggesting this may be a read error. This rearrangement joins TRBV6-6 to TRBJ2-5, with D possibly matching TRBD1 (6 bases). CDR1 is MNHNY, CDR2 SVGAGI, per germline (reference sequence). The CDR3 covers 14 residues. Deletions cut 5 bases from V and 7 bases from J, with 17 bases between. The CDR3 bases are TGTGCCAGCAGTACACCATACAGGGAAGCGACCCAGTACTTC. Amino acids: CASSTPYREATQYF.

This clonotype was seen ten or more times. The chain uses TRBV2 and TRBJ1-6; tentatively, D is TRBD1 (6 bases). V lost 4 bases to trimming and J lost 10 bases, with 17 bases between them. There are 15 residues in the CDR3. Germline lookup yields CDR1 SNHLY and CDR2 FYNNEI. As DNA, the CDR3 is TGTGCCAGCAGTGTCGGTACAGGGAGAAACTCACCCCTCCACTTT. It yields the protein CASSVGTGRNSPLHF.

On this clonotype: It is likely a read error, because the conserved phenylalanine at the end of the CDR3 is missing. CDR3 loop: CTSRLEAGVTDTQYL. CDR3 bases: TGTACTAGCAGACTAGAGGCGGGAGTCACAGATACGCAGTATTTA. The gene calls are TRBV11-2 and TRBJ2-3; 7 bases match TRBD2. In germline, CDR1 is SGHAT, CDR2 FQNNGV. This CDR3 has 15 amino acids.

Comment on this clonotype: One end of the junction does not line up with germline, which may come from a read error. The chain carries TRBV5-4 and TRBJ1-1, with D perhaps matching TRBD1 (5 bases). CDR3 length: 16 residues. The germline V gene encodes CDR1 SGHNT and CDR2 YYREEE (reference sequence). CDR3 protein: CDSSWGVKGQNTEAFF. For the CDR3, the DNA is TGTGACAGCAGTTGGGGCGTTAAAGGGCAGAACACTGAAGCTTTCTTT.